The entry below describes one T cell receptor beta chain. Those who participated ranged in age from roughly 18 to 100 years and resided in approximately 23 US areas. Participant-reported clinical history was the basis for cohort assignment. Two negative PCRs, clearance, or symptom resolution were required of recovered Cohort 3 donors. CDR3 size: 18 residues. V dropped 2 bases and J dropped 0 bases, with 16 bases sitting between them. CDR1 KGHDR and CDR2 SFDVKD come from the germline V gene. In the authors' methods: Nucleated cell number was recorded as an estimate derived from reference gene primer amplification. The method was immunoSEQ multiplex PCR; TCRdb's version includes in-frame clones alone and lacks a portion of them. D and trimming come from the DNA, and the V and J calls and clone size come from that table. Of more than 300,000 clones in the sample, 87% are singletons; the top ten hold approximately 6%.

This record belongs to a study of blood T cell repertoires in COVID-19. Sequenced material: PBMCs or T cells enriched from blood (not recorded which). The receptor was isolated from a woman aged 25 to 39 who had recovered from COVID-19. This chain joins TRBV24-1 and TRBJ1-3; D is uncertain. The CDR3 coding sequence is TGTGCCACCAGTGATTCCTTAAGTATAGCGTACTCTGGAAACACCATATATTTT. It encodes CATSDSLSIAYSGNTIYF.